These 23 T cell receptor beta chains were all obtained from the same sample, sequenced in a study of tumor-infiltrating lymphocytes in primary liver carcinoma. The source of the blood RNA was unsorted whole blood, and germline DNA was extracted as well. Starting material of roughly 0.45 ug total RNA yielded TCR beta cDNA via a constant-region primer. Three nested multiplex PCR rounds, a slightly modified ARM-PCR method, built the TCR beta libraries. For approximately 11 cycles apiece, the opening two PCR rounds ran with TRBV1-TRBV30 forward primers and a C-beta reverse primer. TCRdb analysed the multiplex PCR reads with MiXCR anew, one entry per CDR3 protein. Seen here are 310,000 or so distinct CDR3 sequences, around 50% observed once, and the top ten hold 17%. Source material: peripheral blood. Receptor source: a woman aged 25 to 39 with primary liver carcinoma and hepatitis B virus infection.

This clonotype was seen a handful of times. The rearrangement joins TRBV4-3 to TRBJ2-5, with 8 nucleotides matching TRBD2. V was pared by 0 bases and J by 1 base, with 4 bases of the junction left unmatched. The germline V gene has CDR1 LGHNA and CDR2 YSLEER. This CDR3 has 16 amino acids. This CDR3 is CASSQDGTSGQETQYF. CDR3 DNA sequence: TGCGCCAGCAGCCAAGATGGAACTAGCGGCCAAGAGACCCAGTACTTC.

In regard to this clonotype: Since no conserved phenylalanine or tryptophan closes the CDR3, a read error is the likely cause. V is TRBV11-2 and J is TRBJ1-2; D remains unclear. Germline CDR1 SGHAT, CDR2 FQNNGV. V was trimmed by 5 bases and J by 0 bases, leaving 7 bases between them. This CDR3 has 13 residues. As DNA, the CDR3 is TGTGCCAGCAGCACATACGCTAACTATGGCTACACCATC. It codes for CASSTYANYGYTI.

This clonotype occurred many times. This chain uses TRBV12-3 or TRBV12-4 with TRBJ2-1, with D perhaps TRBD2 (5 bases). The CDR3 runs 12 residues. The ends were cut back, 6 bases at V and 10 bases at J, with 13 bases in the middle. For the CDR3, the DNA is TGTGCCAGCAGACTAGGGTTCGGGGAGCAGTTCTTC. Translation gives CASRLGFGEQFF.

V and J are TRBV11-2 and TRBJ2-7; the D gene is possibly TRBD2 (6 bases). This CDR3 is 13 amino acids long. Per the germline V gene, CDR1 is SGHAT and CDR2 is FQNNGV. The CDR3 DNA sequence: TGTATCAGCAGCTTTCCGGCGGGGTATGAGCAGTACTTC. It specifies CISSFPAGYEQYF.

The chain joins TRBV12-5 to TRBJ2-3; 9 nucleotides line up with TRBD2. This CDR3 region has 15 residues. The germline CDR1 and CDR2 sequences are LGHNT and FRNRAP. As DNA, the CDR3 is TGTGCCAGCAGAGACCAGGCGGGAGGGCCGAATACGCAGTATTTT. Protein: CASRDQAGGPNTQYF.

In regard to this clonotype: Germline and junction disagree at one end, which may indicate a read error. This sequence joins TRBV5-4 and TRBJ2-7; 7 bases are a match to TRBD2. The germline CDR1 and CDR2 sequences are SGHNT and YYREEE (reference sequence). This CDR3 is 15 amino acids long. This CDR3 is CTSSSPQGGASEQYF. The CDR3 DNA is TGTACCAGCAGCTCTCCCCAGGGAGGGGCGTCCGAGCAGTACTTC.

Note on this clonotype: Sequence at one end of the junction differs from germline and may be a read error. This chain links TRBV11-2 with TRBJ2-1, with unresolved D. The CDR3 spans 14 residues. CDR1 is SGHAT, CDR2 FQNNGV, per germline. CDR3 loop: CASSHTELVNVQFF. CDR3 in DNA: TGTGCCAGCAGCCACACGGAGTTGGTCAATGTGCAGTTCTTC.

V gene TRBV11-2 combines with J gene TRBJ1-6; maybe TRBD1 (5 bases). The CDR3 consists of 16 residues. Germline values: CDR1 SGHAT, CDR2 FQNNGV. In DNA, the CDR3 is TGTGCTGGCAGCTGGGGACGGAGCTCCTATAATTCACCCCTCCACTTT. It specifies CAGSWGRSSYNSPLHF.

This clonotype was counted ten times or more. The gene calls are TRBV12-3 or TRBV12-4 and TRBJ2-7; D may be TRBD1 (7 bases). With 4 bases removed from V and 1 base from J, the gap between germline ends came to 14 bases. The CDR3 is 15 residues long. The CDR3 spells CASSSRTGGSYEQYF. DNA of the CDR3: TGTGCCAGCAGTTCCAGGACAGGAGGGTCCTACGAGCAGTACTTC.

About this clonotype itself: A read error is possible here, since a much larger clone lies one base away. The CDR3 ends on some other residue instead of the conserved phenylalanine or tryptophan, so this is likely a read error. This sequence joins TRBV4-2 and TRBJ2-5; D may be TRBD1 (5 bases). The CDR3 spans 16 residues. V lost 4 bases, J lost 5 bases, and 20 bases lay in between. CDR1 is LGHNA, CDR2 YNFKEQ, per germline. CDR3 sequence: CASSPPFGRAVETQYL. CDR3 coding DNA: TGTGCCAGCAGCCCTCCATTCGGCAGGGCAGTGGAGACCCAGTACTTG.

The rearrangement links TRBV12-3 or TRBV12-4 to TRBJ2-7, with 9 nucleotides matching TRBD2. The CDR3 has 14 amino acids. V lost 5 bases, J lost 3 bases, and 5 bases stayed unmatched. CDR3 region: CASSRTSVNYEQYF. CDR3 nucleotide sequence: TGTGCCAGCAGTAGGACTAGCGTAAACTACGAGCAGTACTTC.

The rearrangement links TRBV5-6 to TRBJ2-4; 14 bases fit TRBD2. Germline V lookup: CDR1 SGHDT, CDR2 YYEEEE. This CDR3 has 20 residues. V lost 0 bases, J lost 0 bases, and 8 bases stayed unmatched. The CDR3 loop is CASSLVLRLAGGKAKNIQYF. The DNA of the CDR3 is TGTGCCAGCAGCTTGGTATTGCGACTAGCGGGAGGGAAAGCCAAAAACATTCAGTACTTC.

As for this clonotype: A read error may explain this, as a much larger clone is one base away. CDR3 region: CASSTRVRQGSRNEQFF. In nucleotides, the CDR3 is TGTGCCAGCAGCACAAGGGTCCGACAGGGATCGCGGAATGAGCAGTTCTTC. The J gene is TRBJ2-1, the V gene TRBV7-9; 7 nucleotides agree with TRBD1. The CDR3 contains 17 residues. V was clipped by 5 bases and J by 7 bases; unmatched bases: 17. Germline V gene data show CDR1 as SEHNR and CDR2 as FQNEAQ (reference sequence).

V gene TRBV10-3 combines with J gene TRBJ2-7, with D possibly being TRBD1 or TRBD2 (6 bases each). Germline-derived CDR1 and CDR2 are ENHRY and SYGVKD. V lost 0 bases to trimming and J lost 12 bases, with 15 bases between them. The CDR3 covers 13 residues. The CDR3 reads CAISESGGRLGYF. CDR3 coding DNA: TGTGCCATCAGTGAGTCGGGGGGCCGGCTTGGGTACTTC.

A remark on this clonotype: Sequence at one end of the junction differs from germline and may be a read error. This rearrangement joins TRBV11-2 to TRBJ2-7, with D perhaps matching TRBD2 (7 bases). The CDR3 covers 17 residues. Germline CDR1 reads SGHAT; CDR2 reads FQNNGV. CDR3: CASSLETRGAFNYEQYF. The CDR3, as DNA: TGTGCCAGCAGCTTAGAAACACGGGGGGCCTTCAACTACGAGCAATACTTC.

This sequence joins TRBV6-2 or TRBV6-3 and TRBJ2-7; 14 bases map to TRBD2. Germline assignment: CDR1 MNHEY and CDR2 SVGEGT. J gave up 5 bases and V 6 bases, and 9 bases lay outside the gene matches. The CDR3 has 16 amino acids. DNA of the CDR3: TGTGCCAGCAGGGAATGGACTAGCGGGAGGCCGGACGAGCAGTACTTC. Translation: CASREWTSGRPDEQYF.

This clonotype was seen a handful of times. This may be a read error, as it is one base from a much larger clone. The chain has TRBV12-3 or TRBV12-4 and TRBJ2-2; TRBD1 matches 8 bases. This CDR3 is 15 amino acids long. Written as DNA, the CDR3 is TGTACCAGCAGTTTGAAGGGACAGGTTCCCGGGGAGCTGTTTTTT. This encodes CTSSLKGQVPGELFF.

Concerning this clonotype itself: Sequence at one end of the junction differs from germline and may be a read error. This chain connects TRBV11-2 to TRBJ2-2; TRBD2 matches 10 bases. The germline V gene encodes CDR1 SGHAT and CDR2 FQNNGV. There are 16 residues in the CDR3. As DNA, the CDR3 is TGTGTCAGCAGCTTAGTGGTTACTAGCGGGAAGAGGGAACTGTTTTTT. Translated: CVSSLVVTSGKRELFF.

Worth noting for this clonotype: It may be a read error: a sequence one base away is much more abundant. V is TRBV6-1 and J is TRBJ2-1; 7 bases are a match to TRBD2. The CDR3 consists of 14 residues. The V and J ends lost 3 bases and 7 bases, in that order; junction bases with no gene match: 6. Germline V gene data show CDR1 as MNHNS and CDR2 as SASEGT. The CDR3 loop reads CASSETGGGNEQFF. As DNA, the CDR3 is TGTGCCAGCAGTGAGACTGGCGGGGGTAATGAGCAGTTCTTC.

This clonotype has at least ten counts. V and J are TRBV11-2 and TRBJ2-5; 7 bases match TRBD1. The CDR3 runs to 14 residues. Losses at the gene ends were 1 base for V and 5 bases for J; bases not matched to a gene: 4. Per germline, CDR1 SGHAT and CDR2 FQNNGV. CDR3 sequence (DNA): TGTGCCAGCAGCTTAGCTCTAGGGGGCGAGACCCAGTACTTC. Translation gives CASSLALGGETQYF.

V and J are TRBV29-1 and TRBJ2-2; 14 bases map to TRBD2. The CDR3 consists of 17 residues. The germline gives CDR1 SQVTM, CDR2 ANQGSEA. V shed 4 bases and J 5 bases; nucleotides not matched to a gene: 9. The CDR3 loop reads CSVGGLAGDPWTGELFF. CDR3 coding DNA: TGCAGCGTTGGGGGACTAGCGGGGGATCCGTGGACCGGGGAGCTGTTTTTT.

This clonotype showed up many times. This chain uses TRBV4-3 with TRBJ2-7; 7 nucleotides match TRBD2. Germline V gives CDR1 LGHNA, CDR2 YSLEER. This CDR3 has 15 amino acids. Unmatched junction bases numbered 11, after V lost 9 bases and J lost 0 bases. CDR3 loop: CARRPPGGLSYEQYF. The CDR3 DNA sequence: TGCGCCAGAAGGCCACCGGGGGGACTCTCCTACGAGCAGTACTTC.

This rearrangement joins TRBV18 to TRBJ2-3, with D possibly being TRBD2 (5 bases). This CDR3 spans 14 amino acids. Germline loops: CDR1 KGHSH, CDR2 LQKENI. Deletions cut 2 bases from V and 4 bases from J, with 10 bases between. The CDR3 region is CASSPKAGADTQYF. The CDR3 DNA sequence: TGTGCCAGCTCACCAAAAGCCGGGGCAGATACGCAGTATTTT. Using reference TRBV18 and TRBJ2-3 for the parts outside the CDR3, the full variable domain is NAGVMQNPRHLVRRRGQEARLRCSPMKGHSHVYWYRQLPEEGLKFMVYLQKENIIDESGMPKERFSAEFPKEGPSILRIQQVVRGDSAAYFCASSPKAGADTQYFGPGTRLTVL.